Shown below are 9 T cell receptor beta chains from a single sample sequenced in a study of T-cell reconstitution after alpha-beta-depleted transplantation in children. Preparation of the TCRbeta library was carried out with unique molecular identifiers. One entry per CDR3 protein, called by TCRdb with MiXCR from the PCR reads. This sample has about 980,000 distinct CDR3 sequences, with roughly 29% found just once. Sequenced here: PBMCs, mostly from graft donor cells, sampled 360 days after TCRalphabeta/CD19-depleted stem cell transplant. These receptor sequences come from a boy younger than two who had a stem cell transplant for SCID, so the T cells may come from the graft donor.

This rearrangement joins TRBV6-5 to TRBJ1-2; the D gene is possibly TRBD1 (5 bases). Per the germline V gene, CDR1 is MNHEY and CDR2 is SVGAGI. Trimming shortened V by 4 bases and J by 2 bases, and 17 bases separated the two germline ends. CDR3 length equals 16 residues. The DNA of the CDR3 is TGTGCCAGCAGTTCCATAACGACAGTTGACAACTATGGCTACACCTTC. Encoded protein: CASSSITTVDNYGYTF.

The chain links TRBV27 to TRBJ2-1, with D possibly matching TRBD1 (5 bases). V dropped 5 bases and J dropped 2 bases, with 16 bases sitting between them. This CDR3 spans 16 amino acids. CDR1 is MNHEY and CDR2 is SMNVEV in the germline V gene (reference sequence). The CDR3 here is CASSRRQTETYNEQFF. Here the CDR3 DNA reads TGTGCCAGCAGTCGAAGGCAGACAGAGACCTACAATGAGCAGTTCTTC.

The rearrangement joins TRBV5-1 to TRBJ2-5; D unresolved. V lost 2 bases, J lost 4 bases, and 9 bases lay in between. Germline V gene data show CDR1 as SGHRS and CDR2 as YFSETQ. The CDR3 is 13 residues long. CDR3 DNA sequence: TGCGCCAGCAGCTTCGTCCTGGGAGAGACCCAGTACTTC. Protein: CASSFVLGETQYF. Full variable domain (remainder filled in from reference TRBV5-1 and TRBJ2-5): KAGVTQTPRYLIKTRGQQVTLSCSPISGHRSVSWYQQTPGQGLQFLFEYFSETQRNKGNFPGRFSGRQFSNSRSEMNVSTLELGDSALYLCASSFVLGETQYFGPGTRLLVL.

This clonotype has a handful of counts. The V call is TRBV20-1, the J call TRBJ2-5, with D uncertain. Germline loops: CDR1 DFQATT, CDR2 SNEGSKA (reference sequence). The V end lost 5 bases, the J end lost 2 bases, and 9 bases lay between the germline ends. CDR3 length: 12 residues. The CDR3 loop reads CSAVRLQETQYF. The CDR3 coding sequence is TGCAGTGCTGTACGGCTTCAAGAGACCCAGTACTTC.

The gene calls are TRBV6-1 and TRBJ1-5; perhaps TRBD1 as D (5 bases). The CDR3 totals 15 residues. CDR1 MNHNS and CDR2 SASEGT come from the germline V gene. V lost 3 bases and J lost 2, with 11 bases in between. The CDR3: CASSDRGTGNQPQHF. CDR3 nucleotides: TGTGCCAGCAGTGATAGGGGTACAGGCAATCAGCCCCAGCATTTT.

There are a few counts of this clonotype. Here the CDR3 reads CASSFTGMGTGELFF. CDR3 sequence (DNA): TGTGCCAGCAGTTTTACAGGGATGGGGACCGGGGAGCTGTTTTTT. The chain recombines TRBV12-3 or TRBV12-4 with TRBJ2-2; maybe TRBD1 (6 bases). Trimming took 3 bases from V and 5 from J, leaving 13 bases between them. The CDR3 spans 15 residues.

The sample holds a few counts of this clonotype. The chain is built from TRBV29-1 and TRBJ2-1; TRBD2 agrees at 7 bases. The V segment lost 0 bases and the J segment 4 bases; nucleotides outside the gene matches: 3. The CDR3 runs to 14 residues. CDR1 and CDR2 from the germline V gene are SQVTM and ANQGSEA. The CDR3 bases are TGCAGCGTTGAAGATGCGGGAGATTACAATGAGCAGTTCTTC. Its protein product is CSVEDAGDYNEQFF.

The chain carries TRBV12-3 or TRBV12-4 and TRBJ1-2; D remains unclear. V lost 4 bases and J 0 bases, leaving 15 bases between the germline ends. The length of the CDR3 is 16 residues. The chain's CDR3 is CASSSRPQSTNYGYTF. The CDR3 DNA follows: TGTGCCAGCAGTTCCCGCCCACAGAGCACTAACTATGGCTACACCTTC.

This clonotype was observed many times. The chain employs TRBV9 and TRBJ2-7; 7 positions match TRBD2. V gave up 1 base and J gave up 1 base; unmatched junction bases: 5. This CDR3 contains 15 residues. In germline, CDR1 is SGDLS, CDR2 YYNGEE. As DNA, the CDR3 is TGTGCCAGCAGCGTAAGCGGGGCCGAATCCTACGAGCAGTACTTC. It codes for CASSVSGAESYEQYF.